The 10 T cell receptor beta chains below were found in one sample sequenced in a study of T cells in Graves' hyperthyroidism and ophthalmopathy. Template material for amplifying TCR beta CDR3 regions consisted of RNA transcripts. The HTBI set primed first-round TCR CDR3 RT-PCR. In TCRdb, the multiplex PCR reads were re-called with MiXCR into one record per CDR3 protein. Seen here are about 700,000 distinct CDR3 sequences, roughly 15% observed once, and the top ten hold roughly a tenth. Sequencing was performed on blood. The receptor set was obtained from a woman aged 18-29 years with Graves' hyperthyroidism.

In this sample, this clonotype turned up a few times. V usage is TRBV10-3 and J usage is TRBJ2-3; 8 nucleotides line up with TRBD2. The CDR3 spans 14 residues. Per the germline V gene, CDR1 is ENHRY and CDR2 is SYGVKD. CDR3 protein: CVPKTGLVVDTQYF. The CDR3 region has the DNA TGTGTCCCTAAGACGGGACTAGTCGTAGATACGCAGTATTTT.

This clonotype appeared a few times. V and J are TRBV29-1 and TRBJ2-1, with 8 bases fitting TRBD2. J was trimmed by 4 bases and V by 4 bases; bases with no gene match: 9. This CDR3 region has 15 residues. Germline V lookup: CDR1 SQVTM, CDR2 ANQGSEA. This CDR3 is CSVVPTSGQYNEQFF. CDR3 coding DNA: TGCAGCGTTGTCCCAACTAGCGGCCAGTACAATGAGCAGTTCTTC.

This clonotype was found a few times. The chain employs TRBV2 and TRBJ1-4; D is uncertain. Per germline, CDR1 SNHLY and CDR2 FYNNEI. The CDR3 loop spans 15 amino acids. Trimming cost V 5 bases and J 8 bases, with 18 bases left between them. DNA of the CDR3: TGTGCCAGCAGTTCGACCGGCGACGCACGGGAAAAACTGTTTTTT. Translation gives CASSSTGDAREKLFF.

This chain connects TRBV19 to TRBJ1-6, with TRBD1 identical over 7 bases. The CDR3 totals 14 residues. The germline V gene has CDR1 LNHDA and CDR2 SQIVND (reference sequence). V was pared by 7 bases and J by 8 bases, with 8 bases of the junction left unmatched. The CDR3 here is CASTNRQGDSPLHF. The CDR3 nucleotides read TGTGCCAGTACTAACAGACAGGGAGATTCACCCCTCCACTTT.

This clonotype was detected only a few times. An end of the junction differs from the germline gene, which may be a read error. The rearrangement links TRBV5-1 to TRBJ1-3; perhaps TRBD1 as D (5 bases). Germline CDR1 and CDR2: SGHRS and YFSETQ. The CDR3 is 16 residues long. CDR3 in amino acids: CASSLVAGMAGNTIYF. In DNA, the CDR3 is TGTGCCAGCAGCTTAGTCGCAGGGATGGCTGGAAACACCATATATTTT. The full variable domain, in which reference TRBV5-1 and TRBJ1-3 provide the parts outside the CDR3, is KAGVTQTPRYLIKTRGQQVTLSCSPISGHRSVSWYQQTPGQGLQFLFEYFSETQRNKGNFPGRFSGRQFSNSRSEMNVSTLELGDSALYLCASSLVAGMAGNTIYFGEGSWLTVV.

Concerning this clonotype itself: A much larger clonotype is one base distant, so this may be a read error. The chain is built from TRBV3-1 and TRBJ1-1; tentatively, D is TRBD1 (6 bases). The CDR3 is made up of 15 amino acids. Looked up from germline, CDR1 is LGHDT and CDR2 is YNNKEL (reference sequence). Trimming cost V 3 bases and J 3 bases, with 14 bases left between them. The CDR3 DNA follows: TGTGCCAGCAGCCATGTTGGACAGCCGCACACTGAAGCTTTCTTT. It translates to CASSHVGQPHTEAFF.

The chain joins TRBV19 to TRBJ2-1; D is possibly TRBD2 (6 bases). CDR1 and CDR2 from the germline V gene are LNHDA and SQIVND (reference sequence). The CDR3 consists of 11 residues. V was trimmed by 6 bases and J by 10 bases, leaving 10 bases between them. The CDR3 reads CASRTGVEQFF. CDR3 coding DNA: TGTGCCAGTAGGACGGGAGTCGAGCAGTTCTTC.

The table lists this clonotype with a few counts. The chain couples TRBV7-3 to TRBJ2-5; D unresolved. The germline V gene has CDR1 SGHTA and CDR2 FQGTGA. The CDR3 totals 16 residues. Trimming stripped 0 bases from V and 1 base from J, with 12 bases between. In DNA, the CDR3 is TGTGCCAGCAGCTTAACCGCCGTCCGGGCCCAAGAGACCCAGTACTTC. It codes for CASSLTAVRAQETQYF.

This clonotype showed up just a few times. V is TRBV11-3 and J is TRBJ1-1; D unclear. The CDR3 is 14 amino acids. V shed 1 base and J shed 5 bases, with 11 bases lying between them. CDR1 is SGHNT, CDR2 YENEEA, per germline. CDR3 residues: CASSLGEWRTEAFF. The CDR3, as DNA: TGTGCCAGCAGCTTAGGGGAGTGGAGGACTGAAGCTTTCTTT.

The rearrangement joins TRBV29-1 to TRBJ1-3; D ambiguous. CDR1 is SQVTM and CDR2 is ANQGSEA in the germline V gene. This CDR3 contains 13 residues. Trimming stripped 3 bases from V and 1 base from J, with 7 bases between. CDR3: CSVEKVSGNTIYF. For the CDR3, the DNA is TGCAGCGTTGAGAAGGTATCTGGAAACACCATATATTTT.